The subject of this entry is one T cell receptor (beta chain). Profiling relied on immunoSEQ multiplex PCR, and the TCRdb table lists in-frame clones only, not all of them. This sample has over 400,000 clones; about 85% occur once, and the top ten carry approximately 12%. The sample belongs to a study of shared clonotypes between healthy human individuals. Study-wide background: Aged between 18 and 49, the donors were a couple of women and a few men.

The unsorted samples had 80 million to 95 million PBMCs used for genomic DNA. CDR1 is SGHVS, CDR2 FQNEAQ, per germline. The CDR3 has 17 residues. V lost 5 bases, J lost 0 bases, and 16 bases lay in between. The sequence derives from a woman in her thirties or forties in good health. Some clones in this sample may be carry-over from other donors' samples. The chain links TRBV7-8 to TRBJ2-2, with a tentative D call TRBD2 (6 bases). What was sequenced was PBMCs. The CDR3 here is CASSPRLGGSNTGELFF. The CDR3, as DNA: TGTGCCAGCAGCCCCCGCCTGGGGGGTTCGAACACCGGGGAGCTGTTTTTT.